These 16 T cell receptor beta chains came from one sample sequenced in a study of blood T cell repertoires in COVID-19. Clones were read by immunoSEQ multiplex PCR, and TCRdb kept only the in-frame ones, dropping some. The sample shows about 42,000 clones, 70% to 90% of them seen only once. The sequenced sample was peripheral blood. Receptors were obtained from a human donor in a cohort sampled during active COVID-19.

This chain joins TRBV6-2 or TRBV6-3 and TRBJ1-5; 8 bases agree with TRBD1. Germline assignment: CDR1 MNHEY and CDR2 SVGEGT. The CDR3 is 16 residues long. With 7 bases clipped from V and 0 bases from J, the junction kept 8 bases outside the gene matches. The DNA of the CDR3 is TGTGCCAGCAACCCGGACAGGGAATATAGCAATCAGCCCCAGCATTTT. This translates into CASNPDREYSNQPQHF.

The chain uses TRBV7-9 and TRBJ1-2; tentatively, D is TRBD1 (6 bases). Trimming shortened V by 2 bases and J by 2 bases, and 18 bases separated the two germline ends. Germline CDR1 reads SEHNR; CDR2 reads FQNEAQ (reference sequence). The CDR3 consists of 17 residues. The chain's CDR3 is CASSLHQGMDLNYGYTF. CDR3 DNA: TGTGCCAGCAGCTTACATCAGGGGATGGACTTGAACTATGGCTACACCTTC.

The gene calls are TRBV7-6 and TRBJ2-3; D perhaps matches TRBD1 (5 bases). Trimming shortened V by 5 bases and J by 5 bases, and 8 bases separated the two germline ends. The CDR3 loop spans 12 amino acids. Germline values: CDR1 SGHVS, CDR2 FNYEAQ. The CDR3 region has the DNA TGTGCCAGCAGCCCAGACAGAGATACGCAGTATTTT. Protein: CASSPDRDTQYF. The full variable domain, in which reference TRBV7-6 and TRBJ2-3 provide the parts outside the CDR3, is GAGVSQSPRYKVTKRGQDVALRCDPISGHVSLYWYRQALGQGPEFLTYFNYEAQQDKSGLPNDRFSAERPEGSISTLTIQRTEQRDSAMYRCASSPDRDTQYFGPGTRLTVL.

The J gene is TRBJ1-1, the V gene TRBV19; 7 bases map to TRBD1. Per germline, CDR1 LNHDA and CDR2 SQIVND (reference sequence). Trimming removed 7 bases from V and 1 base from J; junction bases left unmatched: 6. This CDR3 region has 14 residues. This CDR3 reads CASNGDSGNTEAFF. The CDR3 DNA is TGTGCCAGTAACGGGGACAGTGGGAACACTGAAGCTTTCTTT.

The V and J genes are TRBV27 and TRBJ1-1, with TRBD1 as a possible D gene (6 bases). Trimming took off 5 bases at V and 0 bases at J, with 13 bases between the two ends. The CDR3 consists of 15 residues. In germline, CDR1 is MNHEY, CDR2 SMNVEV (reference sequence). CDR3 amino acids: CASSQRDNMNTEAFF. CDR3 nucleotides: TGTGCCAGCAGTCAAAGGGACAATATGAACACTGAAGCTTTCTTT.

The genes are TRBV7-6 and TRBJ2-7, with 11 positions matching TRBD2. Germline trimming cut 1 base from V and 7 bases from J; bases unmatched to any gene: 6. In germline, CDR1 is SGHVS, CDR2 FNYEAQ. This CDR3 is 15 amino acids long. CDR3 sequence: CASSLGVSGGEEQYF. The CDR3 DNA reads TGTGCCAGCAGCTTAGGAGTTAGCGGGGGGGAGGAGCAGTACTTC.

The rearrangement links TRBV5-1 to TRBJ2-7; perhaps TRBD1 as D (5 bases). CDR1 is SGHRS, CDR2 YFSETQ, per germline. Between the trimmed V and J ends, which lost 5 bases and 1 base, there was a span of 16 bases. The CDR3 has 15 residues. The CDR3 reads CASSQGVQPSYEQYF. The CDR3 DNA follows: TGCGCCAGCAGTCAAGGGGTTCAACCGTCCTACGAGCAGTACTTC.

The rearrangement uses TRBV5-1 and TRBJ2-2; 9 bases are shared with TRBD2. The CDR3 extends over 15 amino acids. Trimming took 3 bases from V and 3 from J; bases not matched to a gene: 3. Germline V lookup: CDR1 SGHRS, CDR2 YFSETQ. The CDR3, as DNA: TGCGCCAGCAGCTGGTCTAGCGGGGACACCGGGGAGCTGTTTTTT. Protein product: CASSWSSGDTGELFF.

This chain connects TRBV5-1 to TRBJ2-5; perhaps TRBD2 as D (6 bases). Per germline, CDR1 SGHRS and CDR2 YFSETQ. This CDR3 contains 14 residues. V shed 4 bases and J shed 5 bases, with 15 bases lying between them. The CDR3 loop is CASSPGHREETQYF. DNA for the CDR3: TGCGCCAGCAGCCCCGGCCACCGGGAGGAGACCCAGTACTTC.

CDR3 coding DNA: TGTGCCATCAGTGGACTAGCGGGAGTGGATGAGCAGTTCTTC. Encoded protein: CAISGLAGVDEQFF. The chain links TRBV10-3 to TRBJ2-1; 12 bases agree with TRBD2. Germline loops: CDR1 ENHRY, CDR2 SYGVKD. J was trimmed by 8 bases and V by 4 bases; bases with no gene match: 3. This CDR3 is built from 14 residues.

This chain connects TRBV11-2 to TRBJ2-1, with no clear D. The CDR3 runs 15 residues. Germline V gene lookup returns CDR1 SGHAT and CDR2 FQNNGV. V dropped 5 bases and J dropped 4 bases, with 15 bases sitting between them. For the CDR3, the DNA is TGTGCCAGCAGCCCCGGGTCCTTATCTTACAATGAGCAGTTCTTC. Translated, it gives CASSPGSLSYNEQFF.

This rearrangement joins TRBV19 to TRBJ2-3, with 7 bases aligning to TRBD2. In germline, CDR1 is LNHDA, CDR2 SQIVND (reference sequence). This CDR3 has 12 amino acids. With V trimmed by 5 bases and J by 11 bases, 7 bases remained unmatched. The DNA of the CDR3 is TGTGCCAGTAGTGCCTGGGGGGGAGGGCAGTATTTT. Translating it yields CASSAWGGGQYF.

This chain joins TRBV5-4 and TRBJ1-1, with D possibly TRBD1 on 5 matching bases. This CDR3 is built from 16 residues. CDR1 SGHNT and CDR2 YYREEE come from the germline V gene (reference sequence). V was trimmed by 2 bases and J by 5 bases, leaving 19 bases between them. CDR3 sequence reads: CASSFGGTGFRTEAFF. CDR3 coding DNA: TGTGCCAGCAGCTTCGGGGGAACGGGTTTTAGGACTGAAGCTTTCTTT. Based on the CDR3 plus reference TRBV5-4 and TRBJ1-1, the full variable domain is ETGVTQSPTHLIKTRGQQVTLRCSSQSGHNTVSWYQQALGQGPQFIFQYYREEENGRGNFPPRFSGLQFPNYSSELNVNALELDDSALYLCASSFGGTGFRTEAFFGQGTRLTVV.

V usage is TRBV5-1 and J usage is TRBJ1-1; D ambiguous. V lost 2 bases and J lost 3, with 14 bases in between. The CDR3 runs to 15 residues. Germline V gene data show CDR1 as SGHRS and CDR2 as YFSETQ. DNA for the CDR3: TGCGCCAGCAGCTTAGAGGGCAGGATGCACACTGAAGCTTTCTTT. Translating it yields CASSLEGRMHTEAFF.

V and J are TRBV13 and TRBJ2-1, with 9 nucleotides matching TRBD2. J lost 5 bases, V lost 5 bases, and 10 bases had no gene match. The length of the CDR3 is 16 residues. The germline CDR1 and CDR2 sequences are PRHDT and FYEKMQ (reference sequence). Written as DNA, the CDR3 is TGTGCCAGCAGCCTGCCTGGGCAGCGGGGGGACAATGAGCAGTTCTTC. Residues: CASSLPGQRGDNEQFF.

This clone has only a few counts. This chain connects TRBV2 to TRBJ2-7; D uncertain. Germline V gene lookup returns CDR1 SNHLY and CDR2 FYNNEI. This CDR3 has 12 residues. Between the trimmed V and J ends, which lost 8 bases and 4 bases, there was a span of 12 bases. The CDR3 region is CASGLVAYEQYF. CDR3 nucleotide sequence: TGTGCCAGCGGCCTGGTTGCATACGAGCAGTACTTC.